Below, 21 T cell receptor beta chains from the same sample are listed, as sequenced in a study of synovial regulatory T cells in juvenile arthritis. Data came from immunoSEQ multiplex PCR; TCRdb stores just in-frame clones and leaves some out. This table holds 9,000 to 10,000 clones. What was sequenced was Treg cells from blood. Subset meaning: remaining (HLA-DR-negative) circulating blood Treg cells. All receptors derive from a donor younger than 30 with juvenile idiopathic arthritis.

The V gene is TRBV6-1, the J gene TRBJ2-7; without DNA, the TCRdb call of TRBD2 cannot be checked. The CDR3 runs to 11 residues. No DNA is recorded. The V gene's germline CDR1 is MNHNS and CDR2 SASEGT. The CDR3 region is CASSEPGSPRF.

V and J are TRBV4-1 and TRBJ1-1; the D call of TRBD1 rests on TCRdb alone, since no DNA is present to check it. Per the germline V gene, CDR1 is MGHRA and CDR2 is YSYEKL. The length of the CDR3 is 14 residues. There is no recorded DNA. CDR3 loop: CASSAQGMNTEAFF.

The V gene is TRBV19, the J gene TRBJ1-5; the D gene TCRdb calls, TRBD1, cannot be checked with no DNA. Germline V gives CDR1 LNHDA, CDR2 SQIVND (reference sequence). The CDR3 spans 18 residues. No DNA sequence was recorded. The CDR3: CASTKYAGREGGNQPQHF.

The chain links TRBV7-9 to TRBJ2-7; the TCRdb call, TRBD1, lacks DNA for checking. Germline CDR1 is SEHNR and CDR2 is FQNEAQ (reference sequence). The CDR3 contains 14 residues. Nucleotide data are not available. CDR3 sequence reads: CASSLRTGGYEQYF.

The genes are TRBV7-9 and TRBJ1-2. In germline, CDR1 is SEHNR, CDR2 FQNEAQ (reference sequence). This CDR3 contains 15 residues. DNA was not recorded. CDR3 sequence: CASSSSGRYQYGYTF. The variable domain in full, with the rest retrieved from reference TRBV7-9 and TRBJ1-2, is DTGVSQNPRHKITKRGQNVTFRCDPISEHNRLYWYRQTLGQGPEFLTYFQNEAQLEKSRLLSDRFSAERPKGSFSTLEIQRTEQGDSAMYLCASSSSGRYQYGYTFGSGTRLTVV.

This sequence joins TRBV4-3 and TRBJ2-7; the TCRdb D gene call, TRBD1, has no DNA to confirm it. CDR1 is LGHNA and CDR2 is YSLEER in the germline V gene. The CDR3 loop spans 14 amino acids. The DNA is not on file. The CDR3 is CASSHPSGQGKQYF.

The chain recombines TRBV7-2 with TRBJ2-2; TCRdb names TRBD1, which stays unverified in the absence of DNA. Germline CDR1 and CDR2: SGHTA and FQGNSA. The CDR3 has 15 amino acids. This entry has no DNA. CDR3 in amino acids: CASSLRWASTGELFF.

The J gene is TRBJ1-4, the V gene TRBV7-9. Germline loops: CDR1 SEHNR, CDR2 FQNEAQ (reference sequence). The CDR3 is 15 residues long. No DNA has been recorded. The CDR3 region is CASTPGRGHNEKLFF.

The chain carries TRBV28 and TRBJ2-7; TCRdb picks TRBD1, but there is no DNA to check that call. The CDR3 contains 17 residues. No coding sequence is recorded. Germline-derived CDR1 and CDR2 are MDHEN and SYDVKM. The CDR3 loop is CASSPRRGREKSYEQYF.

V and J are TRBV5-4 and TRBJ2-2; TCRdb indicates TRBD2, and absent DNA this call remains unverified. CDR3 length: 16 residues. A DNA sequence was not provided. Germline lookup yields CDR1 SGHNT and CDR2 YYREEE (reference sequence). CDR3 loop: CASSPVSGVNTGELFF. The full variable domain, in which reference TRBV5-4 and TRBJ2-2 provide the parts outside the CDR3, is ETGVTQSPTHLIKTRGQQVTLRCSSQSGHNTVSWYQQALGQGPQFIFQYYREEENGRGNFPPRFSGLQFPNYSSELNVNALELDDSALYLCASSPVSGVNTGELFFGEGSRLTVL.

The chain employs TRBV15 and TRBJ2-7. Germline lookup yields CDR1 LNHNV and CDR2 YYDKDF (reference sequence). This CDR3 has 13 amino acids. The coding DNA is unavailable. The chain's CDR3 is CATSIGAFYEQYF.

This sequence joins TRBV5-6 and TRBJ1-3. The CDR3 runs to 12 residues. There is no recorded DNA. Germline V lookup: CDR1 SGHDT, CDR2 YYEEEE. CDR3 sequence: CASSLDRNTIYF.

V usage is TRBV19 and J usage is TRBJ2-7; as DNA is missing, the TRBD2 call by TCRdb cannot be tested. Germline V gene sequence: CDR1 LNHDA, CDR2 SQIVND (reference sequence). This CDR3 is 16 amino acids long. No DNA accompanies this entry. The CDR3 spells CASTPGGGATYYEQYF.

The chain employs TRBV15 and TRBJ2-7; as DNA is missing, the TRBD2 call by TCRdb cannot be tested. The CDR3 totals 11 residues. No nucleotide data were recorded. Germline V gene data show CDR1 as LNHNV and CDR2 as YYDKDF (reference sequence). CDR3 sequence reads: CATSRVYEQYF.

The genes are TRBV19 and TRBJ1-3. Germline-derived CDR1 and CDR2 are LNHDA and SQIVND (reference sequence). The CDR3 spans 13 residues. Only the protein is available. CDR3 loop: CASRGTIGNTIYF.

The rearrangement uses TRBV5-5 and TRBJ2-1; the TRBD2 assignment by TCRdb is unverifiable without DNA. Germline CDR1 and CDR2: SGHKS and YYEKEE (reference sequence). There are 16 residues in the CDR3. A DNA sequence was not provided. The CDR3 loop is CASSLAGTSGFLEQFF.

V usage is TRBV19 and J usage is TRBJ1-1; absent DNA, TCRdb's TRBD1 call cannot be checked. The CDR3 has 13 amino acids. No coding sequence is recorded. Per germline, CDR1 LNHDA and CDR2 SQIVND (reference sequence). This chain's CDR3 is CASSIAGGTEAFF.

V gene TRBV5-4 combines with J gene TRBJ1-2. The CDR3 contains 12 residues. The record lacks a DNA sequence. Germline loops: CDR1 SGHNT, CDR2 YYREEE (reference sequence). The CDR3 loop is CASSLEIYGYTF.

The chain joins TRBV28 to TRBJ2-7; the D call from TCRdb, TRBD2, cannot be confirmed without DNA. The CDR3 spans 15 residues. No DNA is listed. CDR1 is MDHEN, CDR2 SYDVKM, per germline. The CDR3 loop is CASTPRAGNSYEQYF.

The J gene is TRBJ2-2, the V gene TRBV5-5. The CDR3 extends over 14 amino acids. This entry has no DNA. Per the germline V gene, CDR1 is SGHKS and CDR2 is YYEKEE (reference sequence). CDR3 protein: CASSYGRVTGELFF.

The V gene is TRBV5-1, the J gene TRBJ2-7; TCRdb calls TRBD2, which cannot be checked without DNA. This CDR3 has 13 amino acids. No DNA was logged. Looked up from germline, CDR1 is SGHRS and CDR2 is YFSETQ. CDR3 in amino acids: CASSLLSYYEQYF.